Following are 13 T cell receptor beta chains from one sample sequenced in a study of OX40 agonist ivuxolimab in advanced cancers. Assay used: immunoSEQ multiplex PCR; TCRdb lists only in-frame clones, some missing. This sample has 60,000 to 90,000 clones; around 90% occur once, and the top ten carry 0.3% to 0.45%. Sequences were derived from CD4+ or CD8+ T cells sorted from blood, sampled in a trial of the OX40 agonist ivuxolimab. These receptors all stem from an adult with an advanced solid tumor such as melanoma, head and neck, liver or kidney cancer.

This chain connects TRBV18 to TRBJ1-1, with TRBD1 as a possible D gene (5 bases). Germline V gene lookup returns CDR1 KGHSH and CDR2 LQKENI. The V and J ends lost 2 bases and 3 bases respectively, with 13 bases between them. CDR3 length equals 15 residues. The CDR3: CASSPERGTDTEAFF. CDR3 bases: TGTGCCAGCTCACCAGAGAGGGGAACGGACACTGAAGCTTTCTTT.

This chain uses TRBV19 with TRBJ2-5, with a tentative D call TRBD2 (6 bases). Germline assignment: CDR1 LNHDA and CDR2 SQIVND (reference sequence). Trimming left V 3 bases short and J 4 bases short, with 9 bases between. This CDR3 contains 13 residues. CDR3 loop: CASSMGGGETQYF. In nucleotides, the CDR3 is TGTGCCAGTAGTATGGGGGGTGGAGAGACCCAGTACTTC. The whole variable domain, filled in from reference TRBV19 and TRBJ2-5, reads DGGITQSPKYLFRKEGQNVTLSCEQNLNHDAMYWYRQDPGQGLRLIYYSQIVNDFQKGDIAEGYSVSREKKESFPLTVTSAQKNPTAFYLCASSMGGGETQYFGPGTRLLVL.

The rearrangement uses TRBV28 and TRBJ1-6; a weak D match, TRBD1 (5 bases). The V end lost 2 bases, the J end lost 8 bases, and 16 bases lay between the germline ends. The V gene's germline CDR1 is MDHEN and CDR2 SYDVKM. The CDR3 totals 16 residues. The CDR3 nucleotides are TGTGCCAGCAGTTTACTGAGGACGGTAGGGGATTCACCCCTCCACTTT. As protein: CASSLLRTVGDSPLHF.

This clone was observed a few times. This chain connects TRBV25-1 to TRBJ2-1; D is ambiguous. V dropped 3 bases and J dropped 8 bases, with 5 bases sitting between them. Germline lookup yields CDR1 MGHDK and CDR2 SYGVNS. The CDR3 has 11 residues. For the CDR3, the DNA is TGTGCCAGCAGTGAGTGGTATGAGCAGTTCTTC. Protein sequence: CASSEWYEQFF. Complete variable domain (other parts from reference TRBV25-1 and TRBJ2-1): EADIYQTPRYLVIGTGKKITLECSQTMGHDKMYWYQQDPGMELHLIHYSYGVNSTEKGDLSSESTVSRIRTEHFPLTLESARPSHTSQYLCASSEWYEQFFGPGTRLTVL.

This clone was detected a few times. V usage is TRBV4-2 and J usage is TRBJ1-1; no firm D call. Germline CDR1 is LGHNA and CDR2 is YNFKEQ. CDR3 length equals 15 residues. Trimming shortened V by 0 bases and J by 1 base, and 9 bases separated the two germline ends. As DNA, the CDR3 is TGTGCCAGCAGCCAAGACCGGGCATCGAACACTGAAGCTTTCTTT. It is translated as CASSQDRASNTEAFF.

The sample holds one count of this clone. The V and J genes are TRBV19 and TRBJ2-7; 8 bases agree with TRBD2. The CDR3 spans 15 residues. The germline gives CDR1 LNHDA, CDR2 SQIVND (reference sequence). With V trimmed by 6 bases and J by 3 bases, 10 bases remained unmatched. DNA of the CDR3: TGTGCCAGTAGCATCCTAGCGGGCTCTAACTACGAGCAGTACTTC. Protein: CASSILAGSNYEQYF.

This chain connects TRBV29-1 to TRBJ2-2; TRBD1 matches at 7 bases. The CDR3 extends over 12 amino acids. CDR1 is SQVTM and CDR2 is ANQGSEA in the germline V gene. CDR3 region: CSGGQSTGELFF. Here the CDR3 DNA reads TGCAGTGGGGGACAGAGCACCGGGGAGCTGTTTTTT.

The sample holds one count of this clone. The rearrangement joins TRBV7-2 to TRBJ1-4; unclear D gene. This CDR3 is 16 amino acids long. The V end lost 1 base, the J end lost 0 bases, and 9 bases lay between the germline ends. Germline CDR1 SGHTA, CDR2 FQGNSA. This CDR3 reads CASSLVGSATNEKLFF. The DNA of the CDR3 is TGTGCCAGCAGCTTAGTAGGGTCAGCAACTAATGAAAAACTGTTTTTT.

The chain carries TRBV28 and TRBJ1-4, with D perhaps TRBD1 (5 bases). V lost 3 bases to trimming and J lost 8 bases, with 13 bases between them. This CDR3 spans 14 amino acids. Germline V lookup: CDR1 MDHEN, CDR2 SYDVKM. The CDR3 nucleotides are TGTGCCAGCAGTTTCACGGGGGGTGGGGAAAAACTGTTTTTT. Translated, it gives CASSFTGGGEKLFF. Combining the CDR3 with reference TRBV28 and TRBJ1-4 gives the whole variable domain DVKVTQSSRYLVKRTGEKVFLECVQDMDHENMFWYRQDPGLGLRLIYFSYDVKMKEKGDIPEGYSVSREKKERFSLILESASTNQTSMYLCASSFTGGGEKLFFGSGTQLSVL.

The J gene is TRBJ1-4, the V gene TRBV4-3; D is perhaps TRBD1 (6 bases). Trimming left V 0 bases short and J 5 bases short, with 13 bases between. The germline CDR1 and CDR2 sequences are LGHNA and YSLEER. The CDR3 spans 16 residues. This chain's CDR3 is CASSQEGGKGNEKLFF. For the CDR3, the DNA is TGCGCCAGCAGCCAAGAAGGGGGGAAGGGGAATGAAAAACTGTTTTTT.

V usage is TRBV5-6 and J usage is TRBJ2-7, with TRBD2 matching 10 bases. The germline CDR1 and CDR2 sequences are SGHDT and YYEEEE. The junction had 4 bases not matched to a gene; V was cut back by 4 bases and J by 0 bases. There are 15 residues in the CDR3. The CDR3 coding sequence is TGTGCCAGCAGCAAACCTAGCGGGAGCTCCTACGAGCAGTACTTC. Its protein is CASSKPSGSSYEQYF. The whole variable domain, remainder taken from reference TRBV5-6 and TRBJ2-7, is DAGVTQSPTHLIKTRGQQVTLRCSPKSGHDTVSWYQQALGQGPQFIFQYYEEEERQRGNFPDRFSGHQFPNYSSELNVNALLLGDSALYLCASSKPSGSSYEQYFGPGTRLTVT.

This chain connects TRBV4-1 to TRBJ2-5, with 8 bases matching TRBD2. The CDR3 is 19 amino acids. The V gene end was trimmed by 1 base and the J gene end by 1 base; junction bases not matched to a gene: 14. Germline CDR1 MGHRA, CDR2 YSYEKL. The CDR3 sequence is CASSQVSHRGTSGQETQYF. The CDR3 bases are TGCGCCAGCAGCCAAGTCAGCCATCGTGGAACTAGCGGCCAAGAGACCCAGTACTTC.

The chain's CDR3 is CASTPLQGEQFF. CDR3 coding DNA: TGTGCCAGCACACCCTTACAGGGTGAGCAGTTCTTC. The chain joins TRBV25-1 to TRBJ2-1, with D possibly being TRBD1 (6 bases). The CDR3 is 12 amino acids. Per germline, CDR1 MGHDK and CDR2 SYGVNS. V gave up 7 bases and J gave up 9 bases, with 13 bases separating them.